Presented here are 18 T cell receptor beta chains from one specimen sequenced in a study of read filtering for tumor transcriptome and immune sequencing. This library used approximately 0.4 ug RNA and molecular barcoded adaptors spanning alpha/delta and beta/gamma chains. TCRdb re-analysed the reads in MiXCR, keeping a single row per CDR3 protein. The profile covers 85,000 or so distinct CDR3 sequences, with 9% to 15% appearing a single time and more than 12% taken by the ten largest. Sequencing used a population of CD138-negative cells sorted from bone marrow. These receptors were collected from a donor aged 40 or over with multiple myeloma.

V gene TRBV29-1 combines with J gene TRBJ1-3, with no clear D. CDR1 and CDR2 from the germline V gene are SQVTM and ANQGSEA. CDR3 length: 10 amino acids. CDR3 sequence reads: CGVGGNTIYF. As DNA, the CDR3 is TGCGGAGTCGGGGGAAACACCATATATTTT.

This clonotype was counted many times. The chain uses TRBV12-3 or TRBV12-4 and TRBJ1-5; D is possibly TRBD1 (6 bases). V lost 3 bases to trimming and J lost 6 bases, with 18 bases between them. This CDR3 is 16 amino acids long. The CDR3 protein is CASSFGTTALGQPQHF. Here the CDR3 DNA reads TGTGCCAGCAGTTTCGGGACAACTGCTTTGGGTCAGCCCCAGCATTTT.

This clonotype was seen repeatedly, ten times or more. The chain carries TRBV7-9 and TRBJ2-7; no clear D. Per germline, CDR1 SEHNR and CDR2 FQNEAQ (reference sequence). CDR3 size: 13 residues. The V end was cut by 3 bases, the J end by 3 bases, with 9 bases between. CDR3 residues: CASSFSSVYEQYF. In nucleotides, the CDR3 is TGTGCCAGCAGCTTTAGCTCCGTCTACGAGCAGTACTTC.

This clonotype came up many times. The chain combines TRBV5-4 with TRBJ2-3; 12 nucleotides align to TRBD2. The ends lost 4 bases at V and 5 bases at J; junction bases unmatched: 8. CDR3 size: 16 residues. CDR1 is SGHNT, CDR2 YYREEE, per germline (reference sequence). In nucleotides, the CDR3 is TGTGCCAGCAGCCTGCCCGGACTAGCGGGAAAAGATACGCAGTATTTT. Its protein product is CASSLPGLAGKDTQYF.

This clonotype has only a few counts. The chain combines TRBV28 with TRBJ2-7; perhaps D is TRBD1 or TRBD2 (5 bases each). The CDR3 runs 15 residues. In germline, CDR1 is MDHEN, CDR2 SYDVKM. Trimming removed 2 bases from V and 4 bases from J, with 15 bases in between. In nucleotides, the CDR3 is TGTGCCAGCAGTTTAAAGGGGACGATGGTGTACGAGCAGTACTTC. Translated, it gives CASSLKGTMVYEQYF.

Comments on this clonotype: This likely comes from a read error, as the CDR3 has no conserved phenylalanine or tryptophan at its end. No DNA is shown, since the ends of the CDR3 on it are uncertain; the CDR3 is the one TCRdb lists. V and J are TRBV12-3 or TRBV12-4 and TRBJ2-1; the table's D gene call, TRBD2, was not cross checked with the DNA. The CDR3 sequence runs 13 residues, both termini included. CDR3 region: CASSRFGPNEKFS.

This clonotype was counted at least ten times. V gene TRBV7-9 combines with J gene TRBJ2-1; TRBD2 matches 7 bases. The CDR3 length is 18 residues. Germline lookup yields CDR1 SEHNR and CDR2 FQNEAQ (reference sequence). The V gene end was trimmed by 2 bases and the J gene end by 0 bases; junction bases not matched to a gene: 10. The CDR3 DNA reads TGTGCCAGCAGCTTACTTGCTAGCGGAGCTTTCTCCTACAATGAGCAGTTCTTC. It codes for CASSLLASGAFSYNEQFF. Drawing the rest from reference TRBV7-9 and TRBJ2-1, the complete variable domain is DTGVSQNPRHKITKRGQNVTFRCDPISEHNRLYWYRQTLGQGPEFLTYFQNEAQLEKSRLLSDRFSAERPKGSFSTLEIQRTEQGDSAMYLCASSLLASGAFSYNEQFFGPGTRLTVL.

This clonotype has a count of ten or more. The chain joins TRBV7-9 to TRBJ2-6; weak D call: TRBD2 (6 bases). Trimming removed 1 base at V and 0 bases at J, with 10 bases between. CDR3 length: 17 amino acids. Germline V gives CDR1 SEHNR, CDR2 FQNEAQ (reference sequence). The CDR3 protein is CASSLEGGISGANVLTF. CDR3 coding DNA: TGTGCCAGCAGCTTAGAGGGCGGGATCTCTGGGGCCAACGTCCTGACTTTC.

The table lists this clonotype with many counts. CDR3 DNA: TGTGCCAGCGGGGGGGACAACTCCTACAATGAGCAGTTCTTC. Protein: CASGGDNSYNEQFF. The chain combines TRBV2 with TRBJ2-1; tentatively, D is TRBD2 (7 bases). Germline CDR1 and CDR2: SNHLY and FYNNEI. This CDR3 spans 14 amino acids. Deletions cut 8 bases from V and 0 bases from J, with 11 bases between. The variable domain in full, completed from reference TRBV2 and TRBJ2-1, reads EPEVTQTPSHQVTQMGQEVILRCVPISNHLYFYWYRQILGQKVEFLVSFYNNEISEKSEIFDDQFSVERPDGSNFTLKIRSTKLEDSAMYFCASGGDNSYNEQFFGPGTRLTVL.

This clonotype appeared many times. This rearrangement joins TRBV5-1 to TRBJ1-1; the D is unclear. The CDR3 spans 13 residues. Per germline, CDR1 SGHRS and CDR2 YFSETQ. Trimming left V 4 bases short and J 2 bases short, with 9 bases between. In nucleotides, the CDR3 is TGCGCCAGCAGCGAGGGCAGTAACACTGAAGCTTTCTTT. Its translation: CASSEGSNTEAFF.

This clonotype was counted ten times or more. The chain joins TRBV2 to TRBJ2-7, with D unresolved. V was shortened by 8 bases and J by 5 bases, with 7 bases between the two germline ends. The CDR3 consists of 10 residues. CDR1 is SNHLY, CDR2 FYNNEI, per germline. This CDR3 is CASQAHEQYF. The CDR3 bases are TGTGCCAGCCAAGCCCACGAGCAGTACTTC.

This clonotype was found many times. The chain is built from TRBV30 and TRBJ2-2, with D perhaps assigned TRBD1 or TRBD2 (5 bases each). CDR3 size: 12 residues. The germline gives CDR1 GTSNPN, CDR2 SVGIG (reference sequence). Deletions cut 8 bases from V and 2 bases from J, with 9 bases between. The CDR3 DNA reads as TGTGCCAGGGACCGTAACACCGGGGAGCTGTTTTTT. Amino acid sequence: CARDRNTGELFF.

The chain uses TRBV29-1 and TRBJ1-4, with D possibly being TRBD1 (5 bases). V lost 6 bases to trimming and J lost 8 bases, with 22 bases between them. The CDR3 extends over 15 amino acids. Germline CDR1 SQVTM, CDR2 ANQGSEA. The CDR3 sequence is CSVQLWDVKAEKLFF. The CDR3 coding sequence is TGCAGCGTCCAGCTTTGGGACGTCAAAGCAGAAAAACTGTTTTTT.

The V call is TRBV7-2, the J call TRBJ2-5, with TRBD1 as a possible D gene (6 bases). Germline CDR1 and CDR2: SGHTA and FQGNSA. Trimming removed 4 bases from V and 1 base from J, with 10 bases in between. The CDR3 is 14 amino acids. CDR3 sequence reads: CASSWGPVQETQYF. The CDR3 DNA follows: TGTGCCAGCAGCTGGGGGCCAGTCCAAGAGACCCAGTACTTC.

This clonotype was found many times. J is TRBJ2-1 and V is TRBV10-3; no firm D call. CDR3 length: 15 amino acids. V dropped 2 bases and J dropped 0 bases, with 8 bases sitting between them. The germline gives CDR1 ENHRY, CDR2 SYGVKD. The CDR3: CAISERFSSYNEQFF. CDR3 bases: TGTGCCATCAGTGAGCGCTTTAGCTCCTACAATGAGCAGTTCTTC.

This clonotype turned up a few times. The V and J genes are TRBV15 and TRBJ2-2, with 10 bases fitting TRBD2. CDR1 is LNHNV, CDR2 YYDKDF, per germline (reference sequence). The CDR3 is made up of 15 amino acids. V lost 1 base and J lost 6; bases outside the gene matches: 2. CDR3 sequence reads: CATSRVLAGAGELFF. CDR3 DNA sequence: TGTGCCACCAGCAGAGTCCTAGCGGGAGCCGGGGAGCTGTTTTTT.

This chain connects TRBV20-1 to TRBJ2-1; 11 bases map to TRBD2. CDR1 and CDR2 (germline): DFQATT, SNEGSKA (reference sequence). V shed 6 bases and J 9 bases; nucleotides not matched to a gene: 22. CDR3 length: 18 residues. The DNA for the CDR3 is TGCAGTGCCCCGCCCCTAGCGGGAGGAGGGGGGGCGTGGGGTGAGCAGTTCTTC. Translation: CSAPPLAGGGGAWGEQFF.

This clonotype was counted many times. The V and J genes are TRBV25-1 and TRBJ2-3; D gene ambiguous. Germline V gene data show CDR1 as MGHDK and CDR2 as SYGVNS. Trimming pared 2 bases from V and 0 bases from J, leaving 6 bases between. CDR3 length equals 14 residues. The CDR3 region has the DNA TGTGCCAGCAGTGAACGACGGAGCACAGATACGCAGTATTTT. Its translation: CASSERRSTDTQYF.